Listed below are T cell receptor beta chains from one sample, sequenced in a study of T cells in Graves' hyperthyroidism and ophthalmopathy. TCRdb re-called the multiplex PCR reads through MiXCR, storing one row per CDR3 protein. The table lists 500,000 or so distinct CDR3 sequences, 15% to 20% of them singletons. Sequenced material: blood. All receptors come from a woman between 18 and 29 years old with Graves' ophthalmopathy. Both conserved end residues are part of each CDR3. A D gene is named only where the DNA matches it firmly. Not every row has a clone size; where given, it reads once, few, many or a size class.

V gene: TRBV5-1; clone size: few; D gene: .; J gene: TRBJ2-1; CDR3 protein: CASSRGPETYNEQFF; CDR3 DNA: TGCGCCAGCAGCCGTGGCCCAGAGACATACAATGAGCAGTTCTTC
V gene: TRBV20-1; clone size: .; D gene: .; J gene: TRBJ1-3; CDR3 protein: CSARDGRVSGNTIYF; CDR3 DNA: TGCAGTGCTAGAGATGGTCGGGTTTCAGGAAACACCATATATTTT
V gene: TRBV9; clone size: .; D gene: TRBD1; J gene: TRBJ2-7; CDR3 protein: CASSVGQAYYEQYF; CDR3 DNA: TGTGCCAGCAGCGTCGGACAGGCCTACTACGAGCAGTACTTC
V gene: TRBV2; clone size: .; D gene: TRBD1; J gene: TRBJ2-5; CDR3 protein: CASGGQVPEQETQYF; CDR3 DNA: TGTGCCAGCGGAGGACAGGTGCCAGAACAAGAGACCCAGTACTTC
V gene: TRBV9; clone size: few; D gene: .; J gene: TRBJ1-2; CDR3 protein: CASSVAGGRNGYTF; CDR3 DNA: TGTGCCAGCAGCGTAGCTGGAGGGAGGAATGGCTACACCTTC
V gene: TRBV28; clone size: many; D gene: .; J gene: TRBJ1-2; CDR3 protein: CASTDDSNYGYTF; CDR3 DNA: TGTGCCAGCACCGACGACAGTAACTATGGCTACACCTTC
V gene: TRBV7-8; clone size: many; D gene: .; J gene: TRBJ2-3; CDR3 protein: CASSLLPGRGAGTDTQYF; CDR3 DNA: TGTGCCAGCAGCTTACTACCCGGCCGAGGGGCGGGCACAGATACGCAGTATTTT
V gene: TRBV6-5; clone size: many; D gene: TRBD1; J gene: TRBJ2-1; CDR3 protein: CASSYRAGGYNEQFF; CDR3 DNA: TGTGCCAGCAGTTACAGGGCAGGGGGCTACAATGAGCAGTTCTTC
V gene: TRBV3-1; clone size: many; D gene: TRBD2; J gene: TRBJ2-3; CDR3 protein: CASSQDREADTQYF; CDR3 DNA: TGTGCCAGCAGCCAAGACCGGGAGGCAGATACGCAGTATTTT
V gene: TRBV27; clone size: few; D gene: TRBD1; J gene: TRBJ2-7; CDR3 protein: CASSFLYRGGDEQYF; CDR3 DNA: TGTGCCAGCAGTTTTTTATACAGGGGCGGAGACGAGCAGTACTTC
V gene: TRBV4-3; clone size: .; D gene: .; J gene: TRBJ2-7; CDR3 protein: CASSQETSSSYEQYF; CDR3 DNA: TGCGCCAGCAGCCAAGAAACTAGCAGTTCCTACGAGCAGTACTTC
V gene: TRBV7-2; clone size: many; D gene: .; J gene: TRBJ1-5; CDR3 protein: CASSSYSNQPQHF; CDR3 DNA: TGTGCCAGCAGCTCTTATAGCAATCAGCCCCAGCATTTT
V gene: TRBV2; clone size: .; D gene: TRBD1; J gene: TRBJ1-6; CDR3 protein: CASSLDGQGYNSPLHF; CDR3 DNA: TGTGCCAGCAGCTTAGACGGACAGGGTTATAATTCACCCCTCCACTTT
V gene: TRBV4-1; clone size: many; D gene: .; J gene: TRBJ2-5; CDR3 protein: CASSPQQGGAPRETQYF; CDR3 DNA: TGCGCCAGCAGCCCCCAGCAGGGGGGCGCCCCGAGAGAGACCCAGTACTTC
V gene: TRBV13; clone size: many; D gene: TRBD1; J gene: TRBJ2-2; CDR3 protein: CASSFPTGPTGELFF; CDR3 DNA: TGTGCCAGCAGCTTCCCGACAGGGCCCACCGGGGAGCTGTTTTTT
V gene: TRBV10-3; clone size: few; D gene: TRBD2; J gene: TRBJ2-3; CDR3 protein: CAINPGLAGGPVGDTQYF; CDR3 DNA: TGTGCCATCAACCCGGGACTAGCGGGGGGGCCCGTCGGAGATACGCAGTATTTT
V gene: TRBV27; clone size: many; D gene: .; J gene: TRBJ2-3; CDR3 protein: CASSLSSPPGRPSTDTQYF; CDR3 DNA: TGTGCCAGCAGTTTATCTTCGCCACCCGGGAGACCTAGCACAGATACGCAGTATTTT
V gene: TRBV4-2; clone size: .; D gene: TRBD1; J gene: TRBJ2-4; CDR3 protein: CASSKQGAFDIQYF; CDR3 DNA: TGTGCCAGCAGCAAACAGGGGGCTTTCGACATTCAGTACTTC
V gene: TRBV4-3; clone size: .; D gene: .; J gene: TRBJ2-4; CDR3 protein: CASSPDANIQYF; CDR3 DNA: TGCGCCAGCAGCCCGGACGCGAACATTCAGTACTTC
V gene: TRBV30; clone size: few; D gene: TRBD1; J gene: TRBJ2-2; CDR3 protein: CAWSVKRQGLRTGELFF; CDR3 DNA: TGTGCCTGGAGTGTAAAAAGACAGGGATTGCGCACCGGGGAGCTGTTTTTT
V gene: TRBV6-2/TRBV6-3; clone size: many; D gene: .; J gene: TRBJ1-2; CDR3 protein: CASSYGGLDYGYTF; CDR3 DNA: TGTGCCAGCAGTTACGGGGGGCTCGACTATGGCTACACCTTC
V gene: TRBV2; clone size: many; D gene: .; J gene: TRBJ2-4; CDR3 protein: CASSPGTLAKNIQYF; CDR3 DNA: TGTGCCAGCAGTCCCGGGACCCTAGCCAAAAACATTCAGTACTTC
V gene: TRBV6-5; clone size: .; D gene: TRBD1; J gene: TRBJ2-7; CDR3 protein: CASSYGSGGAQGSYEQYF; CDR3 DNA: TGTGCCAGCAGTTACGGTTCAGGGGGCGCCCAGGGGTCCTACGAGCAGTACTTC
V gene: TRBV28; clone size: few; D gene: TRBD1; J gene: TRBJ1-2; CDR3 protein: CASSSPDRGGYGYTF; CDR3 DNA: TGTGCCAGCAGTTCCCCCGACAGGGGGGGGTATGGCTACACCTTC
V gene: TRBV6-1; clone size: many; D gene: .; J gene: TRBJ1-2; CDR3 protein: CASSERAGVANYGYTF; CDR3 DNA: TGTGCCAGCAGTGAGAGAGCAGGAGTAGCTAACTATGGCTACACCTTC